The rows below give T cell receptor beta chains drawn from one sample of a study of blood T cells in healthy people across ages. MiXCR was run by TCRdb on the 5' RACE reads, yielding one entry per CDR3 protein. The data show 650,000 to 1,000,000 distinct CDR3 sequences, 36% seen once. The sequencing input was blood. Receptors were obtained from a man aged 18-30 years in good health. CDR3s include the opening cysteine and the closing phenylalanine or tryptophan. The D gene is left open where the match is weak. Size is stated for part of the rows, as once, few or many counts, or as a class when the clone is expanded.

J gene: TRBJ2-5; D gene: TRBD1; V gene: TRBV11-2; clone size: .; CDR3 protein: CASSWRTGVLETQYF; CDR3 DNA: TGTGCCAGCAGCTGGAGGACAGGGGTTTTAGAGACCCAGTACTTC
J gene: TRBJ2-3; D gene: .; V gene: TRBV12-3/TRBV12-4; clone size: many; CDR3 protein: CASNPALTDTQYF; CDR3 DNA: TGTGCCAGCAACCCGGCCCTCACAGATACGCAGTATTTT
J gene: TRBJ2-1; D gene: .; V gene: TRBV7-3; clone size: many; CDR3 protein: CASSLGNNNEQFF; CDR3 DNA: TGTGCCAGCAGCTTAGGAAATAACAATGAGCAGTTCTTC
J gene: TRBJ2-7; D gene: TRBD2; V gene: TRBV20-1; clone size: few; CDR3 protein: CSATRTSYEQYF; CDR3 DNA: TGCAGTGCTACTCGGACTAGCTACGAGCAGTACTTC
J gene: TRBJ1-6; D gene: .; V gene: TRBV7-3; clone size: few; CDR3 protein: CASSVSLNSPLHF; CDR3 DNA: TGTGCCAGCAGCGTATCCCTTAATTCACCCCTCCACTTT
J gene: TRBJ2-1; D gene: .; V gene: TRBV29-1; clone size: .; CDR3 protein: CSVSHRSLRFF; CDR3 DNA: TGCAGCGTTTCCCACAGGTCCCTCCGGTTCTTC
J gene: TRBJ1-1; D gene: .; V gene: TRBV15; clone size: .; CDR3 protein: CATSRETEAFF; CDR3 DNA: TGTGCCACCAGCAGAGAGACTGAAGCTTTCTTT
J gene: TRBJ2-1; D gene: TRBD2; V gene: TRBV29-1; clone size: .; CDR3 protein: CSVDLGRGGYNEQFF; CDR3 DNA: TGCAGCGTTGACCTGGGGCGGGGGGGCTACAATGAGCAGTTCTTC
J gene: TRBJ2-5; D gene: .; V gene: TRBV4-1; clone size: .; CDR3 protein: CASSQRQSGKEETQYF; CDR3 DNA: TGCGCCAGCAGCCAAAGGCAGTCAGGGAAAGAAGAGACCCAGTACTTC
J gene: TRBJ2-1; D gene: .; V gene: TRBV6-2/TRBV6-3; clone size: few; CDR3 protein: CASSTNGAPYNEQFF; CDR3 DNA: TGTGCCAGCAGTACGAACGGGGCCCCTTACAATGAGCAGTTCTTC
J gene: TRBJ2-7; D gene: TRBD2; V gene: TRBV10-3; clone size: .; CDR3 protein: CAISGGLAGQNYNEQYF; CDR3 DNA: TGTGCCATCAGTGGTGGACTAGCGGGACAAAATTACAATGAGCAGTACTTC
J gene: TRBJ2-7; D gene: TRBD1; V gene: TRBV5-6; clone size: .; CDR3 protein: CASSLETGLGSYEQYF; CDR3 DNA: TGTGCCAGTAGCTTGGAGACAGGGTTAGGCTCCTACGAGCAGTACTTC
J gene: TRBJ1-1; D gene: .; V gene: TRBV5-5; clone size: few; CDR3 protein: CASSAGTQNTEAFF; CDR3 DNA: TGTGCCAGCAGCGCCGGGACACAGAACACTGAAGCTTTCTTT
J gene: TRBJ2-6; D gene: TRBD1; V gene: TRBV18; clone size: .; CDR3 protein: CASSPRGQGDTGANVLTF; CDR3 DNA: TGTGCCAGCTCACCTCGAGGACAGGGAGATACTGGGGCCAACGTCCTGACTTTC
J gene: TRBJ2-5; D gene: TRBD1; V gene: TRBV3-1; clone size: .; CDR3 protein: CASSQSWTGVIFEETQYF; CDR3 DNA: TGTGCCAGCAGCCAATCCTGGACAGGGGTCATTTTCGAGGAGACCCAGTACTTC
J gene: TRBJ2-3; D gene: .; V gene: TRBV3-1; clone size: .; CDR3 protein: CASSPPGGSADTQYF; CDR3 DNA: TGTGCCAGCAGCCCTCCGGGTGGGAGCGCGGATACGCAGTATTTT
J gene: TRBJ2-1; D gene: .; V gene: TRBV29-1; clone size: few; CDR3 protein: CSANPASNEQFF; CDR3 DNA: TGCAGCGCCAACCCAGCTAGCAATGAGCAGTTCTTC
J gene: TRBJ1-4; D gene: .; V gene: TRBV2; clone size: .; CDR3 protein: CASSLRTALNEKLFF; CDR3 DNA: TGTGCCAGCAGTTTGAGGACAGCATTAAATGAAAAACTGTTTTTT
J gene: TRBJ2-3; D gene: .; V gene: TRBV6-1; clone size: .; CDR3 protein: CASSEKRRGYTDTQYF; CDR3 DNA: TGTGCCAGCAGTGAAAAGCGGAGGGGGTACACAGATACGCAGTATTTT
J gene: TRBJ2-7; D gene: .; V gene: TRBV7-2; clone size: .; CDR3 protein: CASSLDGQAYEQYF; CDR3 DNA: TGTGCCAGCAGCTTAGACGGCCAGGCCTACGAGCAGTACTTC
J gene: TRBJ1-1; D gene: TRBD1; V gene: TRBV5-1; clone size: .; CDR3 protein: CASSRTGDRTEAFF; CDR3 DNA: TGCGCCAGCAGCCGGACAGGGGATCGGACTGAAGCTTTCTTT
J gene: TRBJ1-5; D gene: .; V gene: TRBV20-1; clone size: few; CDR3 protein: CSARVGDVQTGRSNQPQHF; CDR3 DNA: TGCAGTGCTAGAGTGGGAGACGTACAAACCGGGCGGAGCAATCAGCCCCAGCATTTT
J gene: TRBJ2-2; D gene: .; V gene: TRBV4-3; clone size: few; CDR3 protein: CASSLGGGTGELFF; CDR3 DNA: TGTGCCAGCAGTTTGGGTGGGGGCACCGGGGAGCTGTTTTTT
J gene: TRBJ2-1; D gene: .; V gene: TRBV5-1; clone size: few; CDR3 protein: CASSVKQGFDEQFF; CDR3 DNA: TGCGCCAGCAGCGTGAAACAGGGATTCGATGAGCAGTTCTTC
J gene: TRBJ2-3; D gene: .; V gene: TRBV5-1; clone size: few; CDR3 protein: CASSLFREDTQYF; CDR3 DNA: TGCGCCAGCAGCCTTTTCCGGGAAGATACGCAGTATTTT
J gene: TRBJ1-2; D gene: TRBD1; V gene: TRBV11-2; clone size: .; CDR3 protein: CASSPDGTAWRGYTF; CDR3 DNA: TGTGCCAGCAGCCCAGATGGGACAGCCTGGCGAGGCTACACCTTC
J gene: TRBJ1-1; D gene: .; V gene: TRBV4-1; clone size: few; CDR3 protein: CASSQERGGNTEAFF; CDR3 DNA: TGCGCCAGCAGCCAAGAAAGAGGAGGGAACACTGAAGCTTTCTTT
J gene: TRBJ2-3; D gene: .; V gene: TRBV9; clone size: .; CDR3 protein: CASSVDMAGTQYF; CDR3 DNA: TGTGCCAGCAGCGTAGACATGGCAGGGACGCAGTATTTT
J gene: TRBJ2-1; D gene: .; V gene: TRBV14; clone size: .; CDR3 protein: CASSQASWRGRHRGNEQFF; CDR3 DNA: TGTGCCAGCAGCCAAGCGTCGTGGCGGGGAAGGCATAGGGGCAATGAGCAGTTCTTC
J gene: TRBJ1-6; D gene: TRBD1; V gene: TRBV6-2/TRBV6-3; clone size: few; CDR3 protein: CASSYGSMDRGLRLVNSPLHF; CDR3 DNA: TGTGCCAGCAGTTACGGTTCTATGGACAGGGGGCTACGACTGGTGAATTCACCCCTCCACTTT
J gene: TRBJ1-4; D gene: TRBD1; V gene: TRBV27; clone size: .; CDR3 protein: CASSSTGGAGEKLFF; CDR3 DNA: TGTGCCAGCAGTTCCACAGGGGGCGCCGGGGAAAAACTGTTTTTT
J gene: TRBJ2-2; D gene: .; V gene: TRBV5-1; clone size: .; CDR3 protein: CASSLLGPGTGELFF; CDR3 DNA: TGCGCCAGCAGCTTGCTGGGGCCGGGAACCGGGGAGCTGTTTTTT
J gene: TRBJ2-2; D gene: TRBD1; V gene: TRBV7-2; clone size: .; CDR3 protein: CASGLDRGRPGELFF; CDR3 DNA: TGTGCCAGCGGATTAGACAGGGGGCGTCCGGGGGAGCTGTTTTTT
J gene: TRBJ1-2; D gene: .; V gene: TRBV9; clone size: few; CDR3 protein: CASSRVGTGVFGGYTF; CDR3 DNA: TGTGCCAGCTCCCGCGTGGGAACGGGGGTTTTTGGGGGCTACACCTTC
J gene: TRBJ2-1; D gene: .; V gene: TRBV5-1; clone size: few; CDR3 protein: CASSWSAYNEQFF; CDR3 DNA: TGCGCCAGCAGCTGGTCGGCCTACAATGAGCAGTTCTTC
J gene: TRBJ1-1; D gene: TRBD1; V gene: TRBV7-2; clone size: .; CDR3 protein: CASSTGQGAYTEAFF; CDR3 DNA: TGTGCCAGCAGTACCGGACAGGGGGCGTACACTGAAGCTTTCTTT
J gene: TRBJ2-1; D gene: TRBD1; V gene: TRBV5-6; clone size: many; CDR3 protein: CASSSLRDRVVNEQFF; CDR3 DNA: TGTGCCAGCAGCTCTCTCCGGGACAGGGTTGTTAATGAGCAGTTCTTC
J gene: TRBJ2-7; D gene: TRBD1; V gene: TRBV27; clone size: few; CDR3 protein: CASSLGDRVGYEQYF; CDR3 DNA: TGTGCCAGCAGTTTAGGGGACAGGGTGGGCTACGAGCAGTACTTC
J gene: TRBJ1-1; D gene: .; V gene: TRBV12-3/TRBV12-4; clone size: .; CDR3 protein: CASTTDPIGAFF; CDR3 DNA: TGTGCCAGCACCACCGACCCGATCGGGGCTTTCTTT
J gene: TRBJ1-5; D gene: .; V gene: TRBV30; clone size: .; CDR3 protein: CAWKGRSDNQPQHF; CDR3 DNA: TGTGCCTGGAAGGGACGGTCAGACAATCAGCCCCAGCATTTT
J gene: TRBJ2-5; D gene: TRBD2; V gene: TRBV4-1; clone size: .; CDR3 protein: CASSPLAGDRPQGETQYF; CDR3 DNA: TGCGCCAGCAGCCCACTAGCGGGGGACCGCCCTCAAGGAGAGACCCAGTACTTC
J gene: TRBJ2-4; D gene: TRBD2; V gene: TRBV28; clone size: .; CDR3 protein: CASGDYFQNIQYF; CDR3 DNA: TGTGCCAGCGGGGACTACTTCCAAAACATTCAGTACTTC
J gene: TRBJ2-7; D gene: TRBD2; V gene: TRBV20-1; clone size: .; CDR3 protein: CSARELAGESSYNEQYF; CDR3 DNA: TGCAGTGCTAGAGAACTAGCGGGGGAGAGCTCCTACAATGAGCAGTACTTC
J gene: TRBJ1-1; D gene: .; V gene: TRBV12-1; clone size: .; CDR3 protein: CASKNWTGGNTEAFF; CDR3 DNA: TGTGCCAGCAAAAATTGGACAGGGGGCAACACTGAAGCTTTCTTT
J gene: TRBJ2-3; D gene: .; V gene: TRBV28; clone size: .; CDR3 protein: CASTKGGQTDTQYF; CDR3 DNA: TGTGCCAGCACCAAAGGGGGACAAACAGATACGCAGTATTTT
J gene: TRBJ1-2; D gene: .; V gene: TRBV29-1; clone size: many; CDR3 protein: CSVGEGDGYTF; CDR3 DNA: TGCAGCGTTGGAGAAGGAGATGGCTACACCTTC
J gene: TRBJ2-2; D gene: TRBD2; V gene: TRBV3-1; clone size: few; CDR3 protein: CASSQVLGTSGGYTGELFF; CDR3 DNA: TGTGCCAGCAGCCAAGTCCTTGGGACTAGCGGGGGATACACCGGGGAGCTGTTTTTT
J gene: TRBJ2-3; D gene: .; V gene: TRBV18; clone size: .; CDR3 protein: CASSPERSTDTQYF; CDR3 DNA: TGTGCCAGCTCACCCGAACGCAGCACAGATACGCAGTATTTT
J gene: TRBJ1-1; D gene: .; V gene: TRBV20-1; clone size: few; CDR3 protein: CSASGQSNTEAFF; CDR3 DNA: TGCAGTGCTAGTGGCCAATCGAACACTGAAGCTTTCTTT
J gene: TRBJ2-7; D gene: TRBD1; V gene: TRBV12-3/TRBV12-4; clone size: .; CDR3 protein: CASSLGGQGVYEQYF; CDR3 DNA: TGTGCCAGCAGTTTAGGGGGACAGGGAGTCTACGAGCAGTACTTC
J gene: TRBJ2-1; D gene: TRBD1; V gene: TRBV29-1; clone size: .; CDR3 protein: CSVQLEDRGNEQFF; CDR3 DNA: TGCAGCGTCCAACTCGAGGACAGGGGCAATGAGCAGTTCTTC
J gene: TRBJ2-5; D gene: .; V gene: TRBV29-1; clone size: few; CDR3 protein: CSVEARDGGRKTQYF; CDR3 DNA: TGCAGCGTTGAAGCCCGGGACGGCGGGCGGAAGACCCAGTACTTC
J gene: TRBJ1-1; D gene: TRBD1; V gene: TRBV7-3; clone size: .; CDR3 protein: CASSLGGGEGTEAFF; CDR3 DNA: TGTGCCAGCAGCTTGGGAGGGGGCGAGGGCACTGAAGCTTTCTTT
J gene: TRBJ2-2; D gene: TRBD1; V gene: TRBV7-3; clone size: .; CDR3 protein: CGKITGALGTGELFF; CDR3 DNA: TGTGGCAAGATAACAGGGGCCCTAGGGACCGGGGAGCTGTTTTTT